This TCR beta chain appears in the sequencing data of a study of blood T cell repertoires in COVID-19. On the study more broadly: Sites across the United States, Italy and Spain contributed samples from acute and convalescent COVID-19.

Source study methods: Cell counts per sample came from amplifying reference gene primers. Assay used: immunoSEQ multiplex PCR; TCRdb lists only in-frame clones, some missing. The V and J calls and clone size were taken over from that table, and D and trimming were inferred from the DNA. The sample comprises around 430,000 clones, roughly 89% of which are singletons, and roughly 9.4% rests with the top ten. The participants were between about 18 and 90 years old and came from some 23 US areas. Symptom resolution, clearance, or two negative PCRs marked donors in Cohort 3 as recovered. In this sample, this clone turned up a few times. From germline, CDR1 is SNHLY and CDR2 FYNNEI. The CDR3 is 14 residues long. Between the trimmed V and J ends, which lost 4 bases and 7 bases, there was a span of 11 bases.

Sequenced input: PBMCs or T cells enriched from blood (not recorded which). This sequence was found in a woman aged 50 to 60 who had recovered from COVID-19. The chain employs TRBV2 and TRBJ1-6; D may be TRBD1 (5 bases). The DNA of the CDR3 is TGTGCCAGCAGTGCATTGGGGGGGAATTCACCCCTCCACTTT. Its translation is CASSALGGNSPLHF.